A single sample gave rise to the 30 T cell receptor beta chains below, sequenced in a study of T cells expressing NK-cell markers (dated by TCRdb to between 2020 and 2021). Library prep was done by 5' RACE. TCRdb names Illumina HiSeq 2000 as the instrument used. Once TCRdb had reprocessed the reads, it stored one entry per CDR3 protein sequence and supplied no DNA. The sample's clone listing holds 300,000 to 450,000 distinct CDR3 sequences. Jointly, the top ten make up over 4% of the sample. The sample taken for sequencing was blood T cells: a sorted CD56 or NKG2C T cell subset, CD4+ or CD8+ T cells, or bulk PBMC T cells (not recorded which). The receptor source for this set is a man aged 18 to 69 in good health.

The chain is built from TRBV5-5 and TRBJ2-3; TCRdb designates TRBD1, a call that cannot be tested without DNA. Germline CDR1 is SGHKS and CDR2 is YYEKEE (reference sequence). CDR3 length: 16 residues. CDR3 protein: CASSLGLGGSRDTQYF.

The gene calls are TRBV7-9 and TRBJ2-7; TCRdb picks TRBD1, but there is no DNA to check that call. The CDR3 covers 17 residues. Germline V gene data show CDR1 as SEHNR and CDR2 as FQNEAQ (reference sequence). The CDR3 sequence: CASSSPPGDARPYEQYF. Looking up the rest from reference TRBV7-9 and TRBJ2-7 gives the full variable domain: DTGVSQNPRHKITKRGQNVTFRCDPISEHNRLYWYRQTLGQGPEFLTYFQNEAQLEKSRLLSDRFSAERPKGSFSTLEIQRTEQGDSAMYLCASSSPPGDARPYEQYFGPGTRLTVT.

The chain joins TRBV27 to TRBJ2-2. The V gene's germline CDR1 is MNHEY and CDR2 SMNVEV (reference sequence). The CDR3 runs 14 residues. CDR3 sequence reads: CASVRKIDSGELFF.

The rearrangement uses TRBV4-1 and TRBJ2-1; the D call of TRBD2 rests on TCRdb alone, since no DNA is present to check it. Germline CDR1 is MGHRA and CDR2 is YSYEKL. The CDR3 consists of 17 residues. The CDR3 is CASSQSTLAGGRNEQFF.

The chain links TRBV3-1 to TRBJ2-2. Germline V gives CDR1 LGHDT, CDR2 YNNKEL (reference sequence). The CDR3 covers 14 residues. The chain's CDR3 is CASSLGTNLGELFF.

This chain joins TRBV4-1 and TRBJ1-5. The germline V gene encodes CDR1 MGHRA and CDR2 YSYEKL. This CDR3 has 14 amino acids. The CDR3 reads CASSYGLLNQPQHF.

The gene calls are TRBV25-1 and TRBJ1-6; TCRdb outputs TRBD1, but without DNA this stays unchecked. Germline CDR1 MGHDK, CDR2 SYGVNS. This CDR3 has 16 residues. The CDR3 sequence: CASTPRSGGGTSPLHF.

This chain links TRBV10-3 with TRBJ1-1. This CDR3 has 15 amino acids. Germline V gene sequence: CDR1 ENHRY, CDR2 SYGVKD. CDR3 amino acids: CAISPRQTGDTEAFF.

This sequence joins TRBV6-5 and TRBJ1-1. The CDR3 is 15 residues long. Germline V gene data show CDR1 as MNHEY and CDR2 as SVGAGI. The CDR3 sequence: CASSYGMGRGTEAFF.

The genes are TRBV12-3 or TRBV12-4 and TRBJ2-7; TCRdb's D gene call, TRBD2, goes unchecked for lack of DNA. CDR3 size: 14 residues. The CDR3: CASSLLAGGLRPYF.

The V and J genes are TRBV18 and TRBJ1-5; absent DNA, TCRdb's TRBD1 call cannot be checked. The CDR3 loop spans 15 amino acids. CDR1 is KGHSH, CDR2 LQKENI, per germline. CDR3 region: CASSPSAGVNQPQHF. Together with reference TRBV18 and TRBJ1-5, the CDR3 gives the full variable domain: NAGVMQNPRHLVRRRGQEARLRCSPMKGHSHVYWYRQLPEEGLKFMVYLQKENIIDESGMPKERFSAEFPKEGPSILRIQQVVRGDSAAYFCASSPSAGVNQPQHFGDGTRLSIL.

The J gene is TRBJ2-1, the V gene TRBV6-1; no DNA is available, so the TRBD1 call from TCRdb remains unchecked. The germline V gene has CDR1 MNHNS and CDR2 SASEGT. The CDR3 is made up of 15 amino acids. The chain's CDR3 is CASNTPGTGGHEQFF.

The V call is TRBV7-9, the J call TRBJ1-3. CDR1 SEHNR and CDR2 FQNEAQ come from the germline V gene (reference sequence). This CDR3 is 15 amino acids long. This CDR3 is CASSLVAHAGNTIYF. The whole variable domain, remainder taken from reference TRBV7-9 and TRBJ1-3, is DTGVSQNPRHKITKRGQNVTFRCDPISEHNRLYWYRQTLGQGPEFLTYFQNEAQLEKSRLLSDRFSAERPKGSFSTLEIQRTEQGDSAMYLCASSLVAHAGNTIYFGEGSWLTVV.

The rearrangement joins TRBV15 to TRBJ1-4. The CDR3 covers 16 residues. Germline V gene data show CDR1 as LNHNV and CDR2 as YYDKDF (reference sequence). CDR3 in amino acids: CATSRKKSGTNEKLFF. Combining the CDR3 with reference TRBV15 and TRBJ1-4 gives the whole variable domain DAMVIQNPRYQVTQFGKPVTLSCSQTLNHNVMYWYQQKSSQAPKLLFHYYDKDFNNEADTPDNFQSRRPNTSFCFLDIRSPGLGDTAMYLCATSRKKSGTNEKLFFGSGTQLSVL.

This rearrangement joins TRBV29-1 to TRBJ2-1; TCRdb picks TRBD1, but there is no DNA to check that call. Looked up from germline, CDR1 is SQVTM and CDR2 is ANQGSEA. This CDR3 has 15 amino acids. CDR3 amino acids: CSVEWDRGTGNEQFF.

The chain uses TRBV7-9 and TRBJ1-4; TCRdb names TRBD1, which stays unverified in the absence of DNA. The CDR3 runs to 15 residues. Germline CDR1 SEHNR, CDR2 FQNEAQ (reference sequence). The CDR3: CASSPQGVTNEKLFF.

The chain uses TRBV7-2 and TRBJ2-7; TCRdb names TRBD1, which stays unverified in the absence of DNA. The CDR3 totals 13 residues. Germline CDR1 SGHTA, CDR2 FQGNSA. CDR3 sequence: CASSSGMGYEQYF. The full variable domain, in which reference TRBV7-2 and TRBJ2-7 provide the parts outside the CDR3, is GAGVSQSPSNKVTEKGKDVELRCDPISGHTALYWYRQSLGQGLEFLIYFQGNSAPDKSGLPSDRFSAERTGGSVSTLTIQRTQQEDSAVYLCASSSGMGYEQYFGPGTRLTVT.

This chain joins TRBV9 and TRBJ2-1; TCRdb calls TRBD2, which cannot be checked without DNA. Germline CDR1 is SGDLS and CDR2 is YYNGEE. The CDR3 loop spans 16 amino acids. CDR3: CASSVRSSGGTNEQFF.

V is TRBV29-1 and J is TRBJ2-2. CDR3 length equals 14 residues. Germline CDR1 and CDR2: SQVTM and ANQGSEA. The CDR3 protein is CSASWGINTGELFF.

This sequence joins TRBV15 and TRBJ2-3; TCRdb indicates TRBD2, and absent DNA this call remains unverified. The CDR3 loop spans 16 amino acids. Germline CDR1 is LNHNV and CDR2 is YYDKDF (reference sequence). CDR3 protein: CATSRKRDSDTDTQYF.

The rearrangement links TRBV24-1 to TRBJ2-1; TCRdb's D call of TRBD1 is untestable without DNA. This CDR3 has 15 amino acids. Germline CDR1 KGHDR, CDR2 SFDVKD. CDR3 amino acids: CATSDLRGTYNEQFF.

The genes are TRBV20-1 and TRBJ2-7; with no DNA, the TCRdb D assignment of TRBD1 cannot be verified. The CDR3 is 15 residues long. Looked up from germline, CDR1 is DFQATT and CDR2 is SNEGSKA (reference sequence). CDR3 region: CSARGARGDSWEQYF.

The genes are TRBV12-3 or TRBV12-4 and TRBJ2-5; no DNA is available, so the TRBD1 call from TCRdb remains unchecked. CDR3 length: 14 residues. The chain's CDR3 is CASSFPGERETQYF.

The J gene is TRBJ1-4, the V gene TRBV5-1; TCRdb selects TRBD1, and the lack of DNA leaves this call unchecked. Germline lookup yields CDR1 SGHRS and CDR2 YFSETQ. CDR3 size: 16 residues. The CDR3 reads CASRRSGGTTNEKLFF.

This chain connects TRBV30 to TRBJ2-7; TCRdb selects TRBD1, and the lack of DNA leaves this call unchecked. In germline, CDR1 is GTSNPN, CDR2 SVGIG (reference sequence). The CDR3 sequence is 13 residues long. The CDR3 here is CAWSRGVGYEQYF.

The J gene is TRBJ2-1, the V gene TRBV11-2; TCRdb calls TRBD1, which cannot be checked without DNA. Germline V CDR1 and CDR2: SGHAT, FQNNGV. The CDR3 loop spans 15 amino acids. This CDR3 is CASSLGQGNYNEQFF.

The V gene is TRBV16, the J gene TRBJ2-2; TCRdb's D call, TRBD2, is unchecked because there is no DNA. The germline V gene has CDR1 KGHSY and CDR2 FQNENV. The CDR3 covers 15 residues. The CDR3 here is CASTNDRTYTGELFF.

The chain combines TRBV20-1 with TRBJ2-5; without DNA, the TCRdb call of TRBD1 cannot be checked. The CDR3 has 15 amino acids. Germline V CDR1 and CDR2: DFQATT, SNEGSKA (reference sequence). The CDR3 sequence is CSAADRVGPQETQYF.

This chain links TRBV6-5 with TRBJ2-1; TCRdb designates TRBD1, a call that cannot be tested without DNA. CDR3 length equals 15 residues. The germline V gene has CDR1 MNHEY and CDR2 SVGAGI. This CDR3 is CASSYRGRNGYEQFF.

CDR3 residues: CASSLPTTGVQNTEAFF. This chain connects TRBV28 to TRBJ1-1; as DNA is missing, the TRBD1 call by TCRdb cannot be tested. This CDR3 region has 17 residues. CDR1 is MDHEN and CDR2 is SYDVKM in the germline V gene.